This T cell receptor (beta chain) was obtained from a study of blood T cell repertoires in COVID-19. Study summary: COVID-19 samples, acute and convalescent, were from the United States, Italy and Spain. PBMCs, B-cell-depleted T cells, or T cells were the source of the cDNA or gDNA that made up the material.

The CDR3 runs to 16 residues. Germline CDR1 and CDR2: ENHRY and SYGVKD. Trimming removed 6 bases from V and 7 bases from J; junction bases left unmatched: 9. Under the authors' procedure: Amplified reference gene primers provided the basis for estimating nucleated cell counts. Clones were sequenced by immunoSEQ multiplex PCR, and TCRdb holds only the in-frame ones, with some missing. V and J calls plus clone size are reproduced from that table; the DNA served to infer D and trimming. The sample has under 100,000 clones, over 80% seen once; the top ten hold around 3.3%. The source of this sequence is a man over 45 with acute or convalescent COVID-19. Sequencing input: peripheral blood. The chain recombines TRBV10-3 with TRBJ2-1; TRBD2 matches 13 bases. The chain's CDR3 is CAIRPTGTSGTNEQFF. The CDR3 DNA sequence: TGTGCCATCAGACCCACCGGGACTAGCGGGACTAATGAGCAGTTCTTC.